This T cell receptor beta chain emerged from a study of Graves' ophthalmopathy and Graves' hyperthyroidism. General study results and limits: Built on 13 signatures, a model told ophthalmopathy apart from stable hyperthyroidism with almost 90% sensitivity and around 80% specificity.

V was pared by 7 bases and J by 0 bases, with 13 bases between. Germline CDR1 LNHDA, CDR2 SQIVND (reference sequence). This CDR3 region has 15 residues. Hyperthyroidism showing no ophthalmopathy within 18 months of follow-up was stable. Of note for this clonotype: Antigen unknown.

Amplifying from RNA transcripts, the study obtained TCR beta CDR3 regions. An initial RT-PCR round employing HTBI primers preceded a second-round multiplex PCR. TCRdb itself ran the multiplex PCR reads through MiXCR, one entry per CDR3 protein. The profile shows about 380,000 distinct CDR3 sequences, 15% of them singletons. The J gene is TRBJ2-4, the V gene TRBV19, with TRBD1 as a possible D gene (7 bases). The source material was peripheral blood. The source of this sequence is a woman under 30 with stable Graves' hyperthyroidism. The CDR3 loop reads CASTRQGLAKNIQYF. CDR3 nucleotides: TGTGCCAGTACACGACAGGGACTAGCCAAAAACATTCAGTACTTC.